These T cell receptor beta chains were read from a single sample in a study of shared clonotypes between healthy human individuals. Sequencing was performed with immunoSEQ multiplex PCR; in TCRdb, only in-frame clones are kept and a portion is missing. The sample shows 450,000 or so clones, 60% to 80% of them seen only once. Input material: PBMCs. The receptor source for this set is a woman aged 40 to 50 in good health. Some clones in this sample may be carry-over from other donors' samples. Each CDR3 is given with its conserved first and last residue. Each record gives: CDR3 DNA, CDR3 protein, clone size, V gene, D gene, CDR3 length, J gene. D genes are given only for firm matches. A clone size is listed for some rows: how often the clone was seen (once, few, many), or a class if it is expanded.

CDR3 DNA: TGTGCCAGCAGTGCCCGACTAGCGGGAGATCTCGAGCAGTACTTC; CDR3 protein: CASSARLAGDLEQYF; clone size: NA; V gene: TRBV6-5; D gene: TRBD2; CDR3 length: 15; J gene: TRBJ2-7
CDR3 DNA: TGCGCCAGCAGCTACAGGACTAGCGGAGAACCCTACGAGCAGTACTTC; CDR3 protein: CASSYRTSGEPYEQYF; clone size: NA; V gene: TRBV5-1; D gene: TRBD2; CDR3 length: 16; J gene: TRBJ2-7
CDR3 DNA: TGTGCCTCACAACGGGGCCTTCGCCACGAGCAGTACTTC; CDR3 protein: CASQRGLRHEQYF; clone size: NA; V gene: TRBV30; D gene: NA; CDR3 length: 13; J gene: TRBJ2-7
CDR3 DNA: TGTGCCAGTACCCAGGAGCCGGAGCCCCAGCATTTT; CDR3 protein: CASTQEPEPQHF; clone size: once; V gene: TRBV19; D gene: NA; CDR3 length: 12; J gene: TRBJ1-5
CDR3 DNA: TGTGCCAGCAGCTTAGCCCCCTCCAGTGCGAATGAGCAGTTCTTC; CDR3 protein: CASSLAPSSANEQFF; clone size: NA; V gene: TRBV7-6; D gene: NA; CDR3 length: 15; J gene: TRBJ2-1
CDR3 DNA: TGTGCCAGTACCGCGGAGCGGGAGGCCGGGGAGCTGTTTTTT; CDR3 protein: CASTAEREAGELFF; clone size: NA; V gene: TRBV19; D gene: TRBD2; CDR3 length: 14; J gene: TRBJ2-2
CDR3 DNA: TGTGCCTGGCAACGACAGTACAGTAACAATGAGCAGTTCTTC; CDR3 protein: CAWQRQYSNNEQFF; clone size: NA; V gene: TRBV30; D gene: NA; CDR3 length: 14; J gene: TRBJ2-1
CDR3 DNA: TGTGCCAGCAGTGACTCGGCAGGGGAATCCCCCTATGAAAAACTGTTTTTT; CDR3 protein: CASSDSAGESPYEKLFF; clone size: once; V gene: TRBV6-4; D gene: NA; CDR3 length: 17; J gene: TRBJ1-4
CDR3 DNA: TGTGCCAGCAGCTTAAGTGTGGGGACGGAAGCTTTCTTT; CDR3 protein: CASSLSVGTEAFF; clone size: NA; V gene: TRBV7-2; D gene: NA; CDR3 length: 13; J gene: TRBJ1-1
CDR3 DNA: TGTGCCAGCAGTACCTCGTTAGGGCGGGGGGTCGACGAGCAGTACTTC; CDR3 protein: CASSTSLGRGVDEQYF; clone size: NA; V gene: TRBV27; D gene: TRBD2; CDR3 length: 16; J gene: TRBJ2-7
CDR3 DNA: TGTGCCAGCAGCTTAGGCTGGACTAGCTACGAGCAGTACTTC; CDR3 protein: CASSLGWTSYEQYF; clone size: NA; V gene: TRBV7-2; D gene: TRBD2; CDR3 length: 14; J gene: TRBJ2-7
CDR3 DNA: TGTGCCAGCAGCCACGGGGGGGAAGAGACCCAGTACTTC; CDR3 protein: CASSHGGEETQYF; clone size: once; V gene: TRBV5-4; D gene: TRBD2; CDR3 length: 13; J gene: TRBJ2-5
CDR3 DNA: TGTGCCAGCAGTTTAGTTCCCGGGACAGGGGTCAATGAGCAGTTCTTC; CDR3 protein: CASSLVPGTGVNEQFF; clone size: NA; V gene: TRBV28; D gene: TRBD1; CDR3 length: 16; J gene: TRBJ2-1
CDR3 DNA: TGTGCCAGCAGCTCCCTCAAGGGCCCAATCTACGAGCAGTACTTC; CDR3 protein: CASSSLKGPIYEQYF; clone size: NA; V gene: TRBV5-5; D gene: NA; CDR3 length: 15; J gene: TRBJ2-7
CDR3 DNA: TGTGCCAGCAGCCCGACCCTAGCGGTCGTAGGCTACGAGCAGTACTTC; CDR3 protein: CASSPTLAVVGYEQYF; clone size: few; V gene: TRBV7-8; D gene: TRBD2; CDR3 length: 16; J gene: TRBJ2-7
CDR3 DNA: TGTGCCAGCAGTGAAGAGGGACAGGGGTACAATGAGCAGTTCTTC; CDR3 protein: CASSEEGQGYNEQFF; clone size: many; V gene: TRBV6-1; D gene: TRBD1; CDR3 length: 15; J gene: TRBJ2-1
CDR3 DNA: TGTGCCAGCAGTGATTCTCAGGGGGCTGAGGTAAGCAATCAGCCCCAGCATTTT; CDR3 protein: CASSDSQGAEVSNQPQHF; clone size: few; V gene: TRBV28; D gene: TRBD1; CDR3 length: 18; J gene: TRBJ1-5
CDR3 DNA: TGCGCCAGCAGCTTCGGACAGATGAACACTGAAGCTTTCTTT; CDR3 protein: CASSFGQMNTEAFF; clone size: once; V gene: TRBV5-1; D gene: NA; CDR3 length: 14; J gene: TRBJ1-1
CDR3 DNA: TGTGCCAGCAGCTTAACGTTAGACACCGGGGAGCTGTTTTTT; CDR3 protein: CASSLTLDTGELFF; clone size: few; V gene: TRBV7-3; D gene: NA; CDR3 length: 14; J gene: TRBJ2-2
CDR3 DNA: TGTGCCAGTCAAGGGGTCAATCAGCCCCAGCATTTT; CDR3 protein: CASQGVNQPQHF; clone size: NA; V gene: TRBV28; D gene: NA; CDR3 length: 12; J gene: TRBJ1-5
CDR3 DNA: TGTGCCAGCACCCGGGCCGGTACCGGGGAGCTGTTTTTT; CDR3 protein: CASTRAGTGELFF; clone size: NA; V gene: TRBV28; D gene: NA; CDR3 length: 13; J gene: TRBJ2-2
CDR3 DNA: TGTGCCAGCAGTTTCTTTATCTTCACCAAGGGGGGAGGCAATCAGCCCCAGCATTTT; CDR3 protein: CASSFFIFTKGGGNQPQHF; clone size: once; V gene: TRBV28; D gene: NA; CDR3 length: 19; J gene: TRBJ1-5
CDR3 DNA: TGTGCCAGCAGCTTGGCGCCTCTTATCGAGCAGTACTTC; CDR3 protein: CASSLAPLIEQYF; clone size: NA; V gene: TRBV5-6; D gene: NA; CDR3 length: 13; J gene: TRBJ2-7
CDR3 DNA: TGTGCCAGCAGCTTGTCGGGGAACACCGGGGAGCTGTTTTTT; CDR3 protein: CASSLSGNTGELFF; clone size: few; V gene: TRBV7-7; D gene: NA; CDR3 length: 14; J gene: TRBJ2-2
CDR3 DNA: TGTGCCACCAGCAGAGATGAGGACGAGCAGTACTTC; CDR3 protein: CATSRDEDEQYF; clone size: many; V gene: TRBV15; D gene: NA; CDR3 length: 12; J gene: TRBJ2-7
CDR3 DNA: TGTGCCAGCAGTTTATCTGAGAAAGAGACCCAGTACTTC; CDR3 protein: CASSLSEKETQYF; clone size: NA; V gene: TRBV27; D gene: NA; CDR3 length: 13; J gene: TRBJ2-5
CDR3 DNA: TGTGCCAGCAGCGTAGTAACTAGCGGGAACCAGGAGCAGTTCTTC; CDR3 protein: CASSVVTSGNQEQFF; clone size: NA; V gene: TRBV9; D gene: TRBD2; CDR3 length: 15; J gene: TRBJ2-1
CDR3 DNA: TGTGCCAGCAGCCCGCCCGGTCGCACAGATACGCAGTATTTT; CDR3 protein: CASSPPGRTDTQYF; clone size: NA; V gene: TRBV7-8; D gene: NA; CDR3 length: 14; J gene: TRBJ2-3
CDR3 DNA: TGCGCCAGCAGCCAAGAAGGACTAGCGGCCTACGAGCAGTACTTC; CDR3 protein: CASSQEGLAAYEQYF; clone size: NA; V gene: TRBV4-1; D gene: TRBD2; CDR3 length: 15; J gene: TRBJ2-7
CDR3 DNA: TGTGCCAGCAGCCGGGGAACTGGGGCCAACGTCCTGACTTTC; CDR3 protein: CASSRGTGANVLTF; clone size: NA; V gene: TRBV7-9; D gene: NA; CDR3 length: 14; J gene: TRBJ2-6
CDR3 DNA: TGTGCCAGCAGCTTAAGGGGTGAGCAGCCCCAGCATTTT; CDR3 protein: CASSLRGEQPQHF; clone size: NA; V gene: TRBV7-2; D gene: NA; CDR3 length: 13; J gene: TRBJ1-5
CDR3 DNA: TGTGCCAGCTCATCCGTGGTGGGTGAGACAGATACGCAGTATTTT; CDR3 protein: CASSSVVGETDTQYF; clone size: few; V gene: TRBV18; D gene: NA; CDR3 length: 15; J gene: TRBJ2-3
CDR3 DNA: TGTGCCAGCAGCGTCCGGTACGAGCAGTACTTC; CDR3 protein: CASSVRYEQYF; clone size: few; V gene: TRBV9; D gene: NA; CDR3 length: 11; J gene: TRBJ2-7
CDR3 DNA: TGTGCCAGCAGTGACCGGAGCTCCTACAATGAGCAGTTCTTC; CDR3 protein: CASSDRSSYNEQFF; clone size: NA; V gene: TRBV2; D gene: NA; CDR3 length: 14; J gene: TRBJ2-1